This T cell receptor beta chain was sequenced in a study of T cell responses to AZD1222 COVID-19 vaccine. Turning to the study itself: Second-dose groups at about 4 or about 12 weeks were pooled. The study's findings and limits: Spike-wide coverage was observed for vaccine-associated CD4 TCRs, with dominant responses at 160-218 and 743-854.

Only in-frame clones appear in the TCRdb table, and some are missing; sequencing was by immunoSEQ multiplex PCR. The data contain 120,000 or so clones, roughly 90% of them singletons. V shed 1 base, J shed 5 bases, and the junction held 5 bases outside the gene matches. The CDR3 is made up of 15 amino acids. Per germline, CDR1 LGHDT and CDR2 YNNKEL (reference sequence). Regarding this clone: Its antigen is still unknown.

This rearrangement joins TRBV3-1 (or the pseudogene TRBV3-2) to TRBJ2-5; TRBD1 aligns across 9 bases. Sample: peripheral blood, taken on day 0 of AZD1222 vaccination. The sequence was obtained from an adult in good health. The CDR3, as DNA: TGTGCCAGCAGCCAAGGGGACAGGGACGGCGAGACCCAGTACTTC. This sequence encodes CASSQGDRDGETQYF.